The next 26 T cell receptor beta chains were all read from a single sample in a study of graft-versus-host responses after intestinal transplantation. Sequencing was performed with immunoSEQ multiplex PCR; in TCRdb, only in-frame clones are kept and a portion is missing. The data show about 70,000 clones, 75% to 90% seen once. No antigen has been identified for these receptors. The material was unstimulated CD4+ T cells sorted from spleen or lymph node cells, obtained before transplant. The receptors were gathered from a human donor who was the organ donor for an intestinal transplant.

V gene TRBV7-3 combines with J gene TRBJ2-2; D perhaps matches TRBD1 (6 bases). V was shortened by 5 bases and J by 7 bases, with 11 bases between the two germline ends. The CDR3 consists of 13 residues. Looked up from germline, CDR1 is SGHTA and CDR2 is FQGTGA. CDR3 bases: TGTGCCAGCAGCCTGGGGGCTAGCGGGGAGCTGTTTTTT. It yields the protein CASSLGASGELFF.

The genes are TRBV5-1 and TRBJ1-4; 7 nucleotides align to TRBD1. CDR3 length: 17 residues. Trimming removed 0 bases from V and 3 bases from J; junction bases left unmatched: 8. The germline V gene encodes CDR1 SGHRS and CDR2 YFSETQ. The CDR3 is CASSLGQGARANEKLFF. CDR3 nucleotides: TGCGCCAGCAGCTTGGGACAGGGAGCACGAGCTAATGAAAAACTGTTTTTT. Full variable domain (outside the CDR3, taken from reference TRBV5-1 and TRBJ1-4): KAGVTQTPRYLIKTRGQQVTLSCSPISGHRSVSWYQQTPGQGLQFLFEYFSETQRNKGNFPGRFSGRQFSNSRSEMNVSTLELGDSALYLCASSLGQGARANEKLFFGSGTQLSVL.

V gene TRBV27 combines with J gene TRBJ1-2; TRBD1 is a possible D gene (5 bases). Between the trimmed V and J ends, which lost 3 bases and 0 bases, there was a span of 8 bases. This CDR3 has 14 residues. Germline V gene data show CDR1 as MNHEY and CDR2 as SMNVEV (reference sequence). The CDR3 nucleotides read TGTGCCAGCAGTTTTACAGGCGCTAACTATGGCTACACCTTC. This codes for CASSFTGANYGYTF.

V usage is TRBV6-1 and J usage is TRBJ1-5; 9 nucleotides line up with TRBD1. Germline V lookup: CDR1 MNHNS, CDR2 SASEGT. The CDR3 loop spans 17 amino acids. The trim removed 1 base at V and 3 bases at J, leaving 7 bases unmatched. The CDR3 DNA sequence: TGTGCCAGCAGTGAAGTTTGGGACAGGGCCTACAATCAGCCCCAGCATTTT. Encoded protein: CASSEVWDRAYNQPQHF.

The rearrangement links TRBV28 to TRBJ1-5; maybe TRBD1 (6 bases). This CDR3 region has 17 residues. Deletions cut 7 bases from V and 5 bases from J, with 24 bases between. CDR1 and CDR2 (germline): MDHEN, SYDVKM. CDR3 coding DNA: TGTGCCAGCACTTCTCCCAGTCCGGGACATGATTATCAGCCCCAGCATTTT. Protein: CASTSPSPGHDYQPQHF.

V gene TRBV5-6 combines with J gene TRBJ1-6; 7 bases line up with TRBD1. This CDR3 contains 16 residues. V lost 2 bases, J lost 2 bases, and 4 bases stayed unmatched. CDR1 and CDR2 (germline): SGHDT, YYEEEE. For the CDR3, the DNA is TGTGCCAGCAGCTTACTAGACAGGGCCTATAATTCACCCCTCCACTTT. Protein product: CASSLLDRAYNSPLHF.

The chain combines TRBV6-5 with TRBJ1-2; 9 bases are shared with TRBD1. V was clipped by 5 bases and J by 6 bases; unmatched bases: 7. This CDR3 is 14 amino acids long. The germline CDR1 and CDR2 sequences are MNHEY and SVGAGI. CDR3: CASSTRTGENGYTF. The CDR3, as DNA: TGTGCCAGCAGTACGCGGACAGGGGAGAATGGCTACACCTTC.

V gene TRBV7-8 combines with J gene TRBJ2-3, with TRBD1 matching 7 bases. The junction had 5 bases not matched to a gene; V was cut back by 5 bases and J by 3 bases. Germline CDR1 and CDR2: SGHVS and FQNEAQ. The CDR3 totals 14 residues. As DNA, the CDR3 is TGTGCCAGCAGCCTTAAGGGGGCAACAGATACGCAGTATTTT. It translates to CASSLKGATDTQYF.

The chain employs TRBV6-5 and TRBJ1-1; possibly TRBD1 for D (6 bases). V was shortened by 4 bases and J by 2 bases, with 11 bases between the two germline ends. The CDR3 consists of 14 residues. Germline V gene data show CDR1 as MNHEY and CDR2 as SVGAGI. The CDR3 spells CASSSRGPNTEAFF. Here the CDR3 DNA reads TGTGCCAGCAGTTCGCGGGGGCCCAACACTGAAGCTTTCTTT.

The chain is built from TRBV7-2 and TRBJ1-2; TRBD1 is a possible D gene (5 bases). Trimming cost V 5 bases and J 8 bases, with 21 bases left between them. Germline V gene data show CDR1 as SGHTA and CDR2 as FQGNSA. This CDR3 contains 15 residues. CDR3 DNA: TGTGCCAGCAGCCCCTGGACACGTACAGCTATCGGCTACACCTTC. This sequence encodes CASSPWTRTAIGYTF. Full variable domain (rest looked up from reference TRBV7-2 and TRBJ1-2): GAGVSQSPSNKVTEKGKDVELRCDPISGHTALYWYRQSLGQGLEFLIYFQGNSAPDKSGLPSDRFSAERTGGSVSTLTIQRTQQEDSAVYLCASSPWTRTAIGYTFGSGTRLTVV.

The count of this clone is one. The chain couples TRBV7-2 to TRBJ1-3; 7 bases map to TRBD1. The ends lost 5 bases at V and 0 bases at J; junction bases unmatched: 7. The CDR3 totals 16 residues. The germline V gene has CDR1 SGHTA and CDR2 FQGNSA. CDR3 in amino acids: CASSSRDRYSGNTIYF. DNA for the CDR3: TGTGCCAGCAGCAGTAGGGACAGATACTCTGGAAACACCATATATTTT.

The chain recombines TRBV6-5 with TRBJ1-4, with TRBD1 identical over 8 bases. In germline, CDR1 is MNHEY, CDR2 SVGAGI. The CDR3 loop spans 15 amino acids. The V segment lost 6 bases and the J segment 5 bases; nucleotides outside the gene matches: 8. The CDR3 sequence is CASRADRGDNEKLFF. The CDR3 nucleotides read TGTGCCAGCAGAGCCGACAGGGGCGACAATGAAAAACTGTTTTTT.

The rearrangement joins TRBV6-5 to TRBJ1-6, with 10 bases identical to TRBD1. CDR1 is MNHEY and CDR2 is SVGAGI in the germline V gene. The CDR3 length is 15 residues. Losses at the gene ends were 5 bases for V and 8 bases for J; bases not matched to a gene: 6. DNA for the CDR3: TGTGCCAGCAGTCCCCTGGACAGGGGGGATTCACCCCTCCACTTT. Translated, it gives CASSPLDRGDSPLHF.

CDR3 sequence reads: CASSTGTGNSPLHF. In nucleotides, the CDR3 is TGTGCCAGCAGCACCGGGACAGGGAATTCACCCCTCCACTTT. The rearrangement uses TRBV6-5 and TRBJ1-6; 9 nucleotides align to TRBD1. Per germline, CDR1 MNHEY and CDR2 SVGAGI. V shed 6 bases, J shed 7 bases, and the junction held 4 bases outside the gene matches. The CDR3 has 14 amino acids.

The V call is TRBV9, the J call TRBJ2-7, with 12 nucleotides matching TRBD2. The CDR3 has 21 amino acids. V gave up 0 bases and J gave up 3 bases; unmatched junction bases: 19. CDR1 and CDR2 from the germline V gene are SGDLS and YYNGEE. Here the CDR3 reads CASSVDVHREDLAGGDYEQYV. The CDR3 DNA is TGTGCCAGCAGCGTAGACGTGCACCGGGAAGATCTAGCGGGGGGGGACTACGAGCAGTACGTC.

The rearrangement uses TRBV7-2 and TRBJ1-5; TRBD1 is a possible D gene (5 bases). Trimming stripped 6 bases from V and 4 bases from J, with 13 bases between. Germline V gives CDR1 SGHTA, CDR2 FQGNSA. The CDR3 runs to 14 residues. The CDR3 loop reads CASRREAGNQPQHF. CDR3 DNA sequence: TGTGCCAGCAGGCGAGAGGCAGGGAATCAGCCCCAGCATTTT.

This sequence joins TRBV5-1 and TRBJ1-4, with D tentatively TRBD1 (6 bases). The CDR3 has 15 residues. The germline gives CDR1 SGHRS, CDR2 YFSETQ. V was cut by 6 bases and J by 5 bases, with 17 bases left in between. The CDR3 protein is CASNPSGGANEKLFF. DNA of the CDR3: TGCGCCAGCAATCCCTCTGGGGGGGCCAATGAAAAACTGTTTTTT.

This clone was seen once. The chain has TRBV7-9 and TRBJ2-5, with TRBD2 matching 9 bases. This CDR3 has 15 amino acids. V dropped 0 bases and J dropped 2; count of bases not matched to a gene: 1. CDR1 SEHNR and CDR2 FQNEAQ come from the germline V gene (reference sequence). The CDR3 loop is CASSLALAGQETQYF. CDR3 in DNA: TGTGCCAGCAGCTTAGCTCTAGCGGGGCAAGAGACCCAGTACTTC.

The V gene is TRBV11-2, the J gene TRBJ2-3; the D is unclear. The ends were cut back, 5 bases at V and 6 bases at J, with 6 bases in the middle. This CDR3 contains 11 residues. Germline V gene lookup returns CDR1 SGHAT and CDR2 FQNNGV. The CDR3 reads CASSLMDTQYF. The CDR3 DNA is TGTGCCAGCAGCCTTATGGATACGCAGTATTTT.

This clone came up a few times. This chain uses TRBV4-3 with TRBJ2-3; no clear D. Germline V CDR1 and CDR2: LGHNA, YSLEER. The germline V and J ends were trimmed by 1 base and 3 bases, with 8 bases remaining between them. The CDR3 extends over 14 amino acids. This CDR3 reads CASSQGIQTDTQYF. The CDR3 DNA reads as TGCGCCAGCAGCCAAGGAATTCAGACAGATACGCAGTATTTT.

This chain uses TRBV28 with TRBJ2-1, with D maybe TRBD2 (6 bases). CDR3 size: 11 residues. V gave up 7 bases and J gave up 7 bases, with 8 bases separating them. The germline V gene has CDR1 MDHEN and CDR2 SYDVKM. The CDR3 loop reads CASMGRNEQFF. DNA for the CDR3: TGTGCCAGCATGGGGAGGAATGAGCAGTTCTTC. The full variable domain, in which reference TRBV28 and TRBJ2-1 provide the parts outside the CDR3, is DVKVTQSSRYLVKRTGEKVFLECVQDMDHENMFWYRQDPGLGLRLIYFSYDVKMKEKGDIPEGYSVSREKKERFSLILESASTNQTSMYLCASMGRNEQFFGPGTRLTVL.

The chain has TRBV28 and TRBJ1-4; a weak D match, TRBD1 (5 bases). This CDR3 contains 15 residues. The germline CDR1 and CDR2 sequences are MDHEN and SYDVKM. Trimming took off 5 bases at V and 5 bases at J, with 15 bases between the two ends. CDR3 sequence: CASSPPGIENEKLFF. The CDR3 region has the DNA TGTGCCAGCAGTCCCCCAGGGATTGAGAATGAAAAACTGTTTTTT.

The CDR3 sequence: CASSPRLTNYGYTF. The CDR3 DNA reads TGTGCCAGCAGCCCCCGGTTAACTAACTATGGCTACACCTTC. The chain carries TRBV9 and TRBJ1-2; unclear D gene. The CDR3 sequence is 14 residues long. Germline CDR1 and CDR2: SGDLS and YYNGEE. Deletions cut 4 bases from V and 0 bases from J, with 10 bases between. Variable domain in full (rest from reference TRBV9 and TRBJ1-2): DSGVTQTPKHLITATGQRVTLRCSPRSGDLSVYWYQQSLDQGLQFLIQYYNGEERAKGNILERFSAQQFPDLHSELNLSSLELGDSALYFCASSPRLTNYGYTFGSGTRLTVV.

This sequence joins TRBV19 and TRBJ2-4; perhaps TRBD1 as D (5 bases). This CDR3 has 17 residues. V gave up 4 bases and J gave up 0 bases, with 16 bases separating them. CDR1 and CDR2 from the germline V gene are LNHDA and SQIVND (reference sequence). Here the CDR3 reads CASSREGNGAAKNIQYF. The CDR3 DNA follows: TGTGCCAGTAGTAGGGAAGGGAATGGGGCAGCCAAAAACATTCAGTACTTC.

The chain is built from TRBV28 and TRBJ2-1, with 9 bases matching TRBD2. The germline V gene encodes CDR1 MDHEN and CDR2 SYDVKM. The CDR3 consists of 15 residues. With V trimmed by 6 bases and J by 3 bases, 6 bases remained unmatched. The CDR3 protein is CASRSPSGDYNEQFF. CDR3 nucleotides: TGTGCCAGCAGGTCCCCTAGCGGGGACTACAATGAGCAGTTCTTC.

Written as DNA, the CDR3 is TGTGCCACCCAAAGTGGGGGGGGCCCTCACAATGAGCAGTTCTTC. Its translation: CATQSGGGPHNEQFF. The rearrangement uses TRBV19 and TRBJ2-1, with D perhaps TRBD2 (7 bases). Germline lookup yields CDR1 LNHDA and CDR2 SQIVND (reference sequence). The CDR3 length is 15 residues. V lost 10 bases and J lost 5, with 21 bases in between.